Below, 2 T cell receptor beta chains from the same sample are listed, as sequenced in a study of blood T cell repertoires in COVID-19 (dated by TCRdb to 2018 to 2021). Libraries came from the immunoSEQ multiplex PCR assay. Sourced from immuneACCESS, this table was stored by TCRdb with only in-frame sequences that have V and J called. A share of the clones is absent; for the studies checked, an unresolved V gene accounts for under half, and the remainder has no known explanation. This sample comprises 410,000 or so clones, 70% to 90% of them detected only once. 1.5% to 1.8% of the sample is in the top ten clones. Sequencing was done on a sample of peripheral blood. The receptors here all came from a woman aged 40 to 55 with COVID-19, enrolled during active disease.

The chain has TRBV6-5 and TRBJ2-1; D is perhaps TRBD2 (7 bases). V was shortened by 2 bases and J by 9 bases, with 14 bases between the two germline ends. The CDR3 is made up of 14 amino acids. Germline loops: CDR1 MNHEY, CDR2 SVGAGI. CDR3 DNA: TGTGCCAGCAGTTACGAAGGGGGGAGGGGTGAGCAGTTCTTC. Translating gives CASSYEGGRGEQFF.

The chain joins TRBV30 to TRBJ2-7; 8 bases fit TRBD1. J gave up 4 bases and V 2 bases, and 7 bases lay outside the gene matches. This CDR3 contains 14 residues. Germline V lookup: CDR1 GTSNPN, CDR2 SVGIG (reference sequence). The CDR3 coding sequence is TGTGCCTGGAGTCCCGGACAGGGCGATTACGAGCAGTACTTC. Its translation is CAWSPGQGDYEQYF.